A single sample is the source of the 11 T cell receptor beta chains below, sequenced in a study of T cells after posttransplantation cyclophosphamide. Assay used: immunoSEQ multiplex PCR; TCRdb lists only in-frame clones, some missing. Listed for the sample are tens of thousands of clones, none seen a single time. The material sequenced was PBMCs. These receptors were obtained from a woman in her sixties or seventies in good health, CMV-negative, and a related stem cell transplant donor.

This chain links TRBV5-4 with TRBJ1-1; 8 nucleotides align to TRBD1. Per germline, CDR1 SGHNT and CDR2 YYREEE (reference sequence). Losses at the gene ends were 5 bases for V and 4 bases for J; bases not matched to a gene: 7. The CDR3 contains 14 residues. CDR3 coding DNA: TGTGCCAGCAGATATTGGACAGGGCGCACTGAAGCTTTCTTT. Its protein product is CASRYWTGRTEAFF.

The sample holds many counts of this clone. The rearrangement joins TRBV12-3 or TRBV12-4 to TRBJ2-7, with 8 bases lining up with TRBD1. This CDR3 is built from 15 residues. V shed 2 bases and J 5 bases; nucleotides not matched to a gene: 8. Here the CDR3 reads CASSLLTGDVHEQYF. CDR3 nucleotides: TGTGCCAGCAGTTTATTGACAGGGGATGTCCACGAGCAGTACTTC.

This clone occurred many times. The CDR3 loop is CASSIFPGGEQYF. The CDR3 DNA reads TGTGCCAGTAGTATTTTCCCGGGTGGGGAGCAGTACTTC. This chain uses TRBV19 with TRBJ2-7; no reliable D call. There are 13 residues in the CDR3. The V gene's germline CDR1 is LNHDA and CDR2 SQIVND (reference sequence). V lost 3 bases and J lost 7, with 13 bases in between.

This clone was seen many times. This chain connects TRBV15 to TRBJ1-1, with 8 bases identical to TRBD1. CDR1 LNHNV and CDR2 YYDKDF come from the germline V gene (reference sequence). J was trimmed by 10 bases and V by 4 bases; bases with no gene match: 2. This CDR3 is 11 amino acids long. CDR3 nucleotides: TGTGCCACCAGCAAGACAGGGGTAGCTTTCTTT. Amino acid sequence: CATSKTGVAFF. Drawing the rest from reference TRBV15 and TRBJ1-1, the complete variable domain is DAMVIQNPRYQVTQFGKPVTLSCSQTLNHNVMYWYQQKSSQAPKLLFHYYDKDFNNEADTPDNFQSRRPNTSFCFLDIRSPGLGDTAMYLCATSKTGVAFFGQGTRLTVV.

This clone was detected ten times or more. This rearrangement joins TRBV6-2 or TRBV6-3 to TRBJ2-1; 7 nucleotides agree with TRBD2. The V gene's germline CDR1 is MNHEY and CDR2 SVGEGT. V shed 2 bases, J shed 3 bases, and the junction held 7 bases outside the gene matches. This CDR3 has 16 amino acids. CDR3 nucleotide sequence: TGTGCCAGCAGTTACCCGGGGGACTACCTCTACAATGAGCAGTTCTTC. The encoded protein is CASSYPGDYLYNEQFF.

This clone was counted at least ten times. The CDR3 loop reads CASSLAGTGSSGANVLTF. Written as DNA, the CDR3 is TGCGCCAGCAGCTTGGCCGGGACAGGGTCTTCTGGGGCCAACGTCCTGACTTTC. The chain employs TRBV5-1 and TRBJ2-6; TRBD1 matches at 9 bases. This CDR3 region has 18 residues. The ends lost 0 bases at V and 1 base at J; junction bases unmatched: 5. The V gene's germline CDR1 is SGHRS and CDR2 YFSETQ.

This clone was seen repeatedly, ten times or more. Other DNA sequences in this sample translate to the same CDR3. The chain has TRBV19 and TRBJ1-1; possibly TRBD1 for D (5 bases). The CDR3 extends over 13 amino acids. CDR1 and CDR2 from the germline V gene are LNHDA and SQIVND (reference sequence). With 5 bases removed from V and 1 base from J, the gap between germline ends came to 8 bases. The CDR3 sequence: CASSLQENTEAFF. CDR3 sequence (DNA): TGTGCCAGTAGTCTACAGGAGAACACTGAAGCTTTCTTT.

This clone turned up a few times. The chain has TRBV7-3 and TRBJ1-5; D is unresolved. The CDR3 totals 13 residues. Trimming took off 0 bases at V and 6 bases at J, with 6 bases between the two ends. Per germline, CDR1 SGHTA and CDR2 FQGTGA. CDR3 DNA: TGTGCCAGCAGCTTAACTGGCAGTCAGCCCCAGCATTTT. As protein: CASSLTGSQPQHF.

This clone was detected ten times or more. The V gene is TRBV10-3, the J gene TRBJ2-7; 14 positions match TRBD2. Unmatched junction bases numbered 2, after V lost 10 bases and J lost 3 bases. Germline V gene sequence: CDR1 ENHRY, CDR2 SYGVKD. The CDR3 runs 13 residues. DNA of the CDR3: TGTGCCACCGGACTAGCGGGGGGCTACGAGCAGTACTTC. Encoded protein: CATGLAGGYEQYF.

Ten or more counts support this clone. The V and J genes are TRBV4-3 and TRBJ1-1, with D possibly matching TRBD1 (6 bases). This CDR3 comprises 15 residues. The V gene lost 1 base and the J gene lost 4 bases, with 13 bases spanning the gap. From germline, CDR1 is LGHNA and CDR2 YSLEER. The CDR3 DNA reads as TGCGCCAGCAGCCAAGGTGTACAGGGCGCCACTGAAGCTTTCTTT. This sequence encodes CASSQGVQGATEAFF.

This clone was seen many times. The V gene is TRBV10-2, the J gene TRBJ2-7, with D perhaps matching TRBD2 (5 bases). The CDR3 is 12 residues long. Trimming stripped 6 bases from V and 2 bases from J, with 8 bases between. CDR1 and CDR2 from the germline V gene are WSHSY and SAAADI. CDR3 DNA: TGCGCCAGCAGAAGCGGTCCCTACGAGCAGTACTTC. This sequence encodes CASRSGPYEQYF.